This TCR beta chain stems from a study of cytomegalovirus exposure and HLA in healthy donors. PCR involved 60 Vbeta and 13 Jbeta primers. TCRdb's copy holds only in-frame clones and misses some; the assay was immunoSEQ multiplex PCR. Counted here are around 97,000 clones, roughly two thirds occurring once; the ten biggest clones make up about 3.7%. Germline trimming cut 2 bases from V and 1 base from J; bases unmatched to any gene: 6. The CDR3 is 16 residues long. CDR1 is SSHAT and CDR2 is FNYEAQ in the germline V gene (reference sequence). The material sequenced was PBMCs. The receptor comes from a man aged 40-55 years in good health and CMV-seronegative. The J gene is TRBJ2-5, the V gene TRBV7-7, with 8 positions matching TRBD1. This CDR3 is CASSLLGTGFQETQYF. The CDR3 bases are TGTGCCAGCAGCTTACTCGGGACAGGATTCCAAGAGACCCAGTACTTC.